The entry below gives a single T cell receptor (beta chain) sequence along with its context. This record belongs to a study of cytotoxic CD8 clonotypes in ibrutinib-treated CLL. TCRdb's table, derived via immunoSEQ multiplex PCR, lists solely in-frame clones and lacks some. Of around 310,000 clones listed, around four fifths were seen once; the top ten hold approximately 7%. The source is a human donor with chronic lymphocytic leukemia. The specimen comprised PBMCs, sampled before ibrutinib treatment.

This chain's CDR3 is CASSLTTGPNTEAFF. In DNA form, the CDR3 reads TGCGCCAGCAGCTTAACGACAGGCCCTAACACTGAAGCTTTCTTT. The J gene is TRBJ1-1, the V gene TRBV5-1; maybe TRBD1 (6 bases). Germline V gene sequence: CDR1 SGHRS, CDR2 YFSETQ. The CDR3 is made up of 15 amino acids. The V end was cut by 2 bases, the J end by 2 bases, with 13 bases between.